Listed below are T cell receptor beta chains from one sample, sequenced in a study of OX40 agonist ivuxolimab in advanced cancers. Sequencing used immunoSEQ multiplex PCR; TCRdb keeps in-frame clones, though not all of them. Here the sample spans under 50,000 clones, over 65% being singletons. This sample comprised CD4+ or CD8+ T cells sorted from blood, obtained in a trial of the OX40 agonist ivuxolimab. These receptors were obtained from an adult with an advanced solid tumor such as melanoma, head and neck, liver or kidney cancer. Each CDR3 is given with its conserved first and last residue. A D gene is named only where the DNA matches it firmly. Rows may omit the clone size; those that give it use once, few, many or a size class.

CDR3: CASSTGTLSYEQYF
DNA: TGTGCCAGCAGCACCGGGACACTATCCTACGAGCAGTACTTC
size: NA
D: NA
V: TRBV4-2
J: TRBJ2-7
length: 14

CDR3: CASSALTGAAGGTEAFF
DNA: TGTGCCAGCAGTGCCCTGACAGGGGCCGCGGGGGGGACTGAAGCTTTCTTT
size: NA
D: TRBD1
V: TRBV2
J: TRBJ1-1
length: 17

CDR3: CASRTEGGTGYTF
DNA: TGTGCCAGCAGAACCGAGGGGGGGACCGGCTACACCTTC
size: NA
D: NA
V: TRBV6-1
J: TRBJ1-2
length: 13

CDR3: CASSLTNRVHTEAFF
DNA: TGTGCCAGCAGTTTAACCAACAGGGTGCACACTGAAGCTTTCTTT
size: NA
D: NA
V: TRBV28
J: TRBJ1-1
length: 15

CDR3: CASSNKRSGTGYTF
DNA: TGTGCCAGCAGCAACAAAAGGTCCGGGACTGGCTACACCTTC
size: NA
D: NA
V: TRBV6-6
J: TRBJ1-2
length: 14

CDR3: CASGPTGRDTEAFF
DNA: TGTGCCAGCGGGCCGACAGGGAGGGACACTGAAGCTTTCTTT
size: NA
D: TRBD1
V: TRBV2
J: TRBJ1-1
length: 14

CDR3: CASSQEVGEQYF
DNA: TGCGCCAGCAGCCAAGAAGTGGGGGAGCAGTACTTC
size: NA
D: NA
V: TRBV4-1
J: TRBJ2-7
length: 12

CDR3: CASSESSGLAKNIQYF
DNA: TGTGCCAGCAGCGAATCTTCTGGACTAGCCAAAAACATTCAGTACTTC
size: NA
D: NA
V: TRBV9
J: TRBJ2-4
length: 16

CDR3: CASSSLRQSNQPQHF
DNA: TGTGCCAGCAGTTCCCTACGCCAGAGCAATCAGCCCCAGCATTTT
size: NA
D: NA
V: TRBV27
J: TRBJ1-5
length: 15

CDR3: CASSFIKLGFSEKLFF
DNA: TGTGCCAGCAGTTTTATTAAACTGGGATTCAGTGAAAAACTGTTTTTT
size: once
D: NA
V: TRBV28
J: TRBJ1-4
length: 16

CDR3: CASSVGVGQGSTEAFF
DNA: TGTGCCAGCAGCGTAGGAGTGGGACAGGGTAGCACTGAAGCTTTCTTT
size: NA
D: TRBD1
V: TRBV9
J: TRBJ1-1
length: 16

CDR3: CSVVGQGQYEQYF
DNA: TGCAGCGTTGTCGGACAGGGACAATACGAGCAGTACTTC
size: NA
D: TRBD1
V: TRBV29-1
J: TRBJ2-7
length: 13

CDR3: CASSRTWNTEAFF
DNA: TGTGCCAGTAGCCGTACATGGAACACTGAAGCTTTCTTT
size: NA
D: NA
V: TRBV19
J: TRBJ1-1
length: 13

CDR3: CASSPSGRFPYNEQFF
DNA: TGTGCCAGCAGTCCCTCGGGGAGATTTCCCTACAATGAGCAGTTCTTC
size: NA
D: NA
V: TRBV6-6
J: TRBJ2-1
length: 16

CDR3: CASSPTGRGIYTEAFF
DNA: TGCGCCAGCAGCCCGACAGGACGGGGGATCTACACTGAAGCTTTCTTT
size: NA
D: NA
V: TRBV4-1
J: TRBJ1-1
length: 16

CDR3: CASSFDEQFF
DNA: TGTGCCAGCAGTTTCGATGAGCAGTTCTTC
size: NA
D: NA
V: TRBV28
J: TRBJ2-1
length: 10

CDR3: CASSQDRAGGGNTIYF
DNA: TGTGCCAGCAGCCAAGATAGGGCGGGCGGAGGAAACACCATATATTTT
size: few
D: NA
V: TRBV4-2
J: TRBJ1-3
length: 16

CDR3: CASSPGRAGANVLTF
DNA: TGTGCCAGCAGCCCCGGAAGGGCTGGGGCCAACGTCCTGACTTTC
size: NA
D: NA
V: TRBV7-2
J: TRBJ2-6
length: 15

CDR3: CASSYMGEPYGYTF
DNA: TGTGCCAGCAGTTACATGGGGGAACCCTATGGCTACACCTTC
size: once
D: NA
V: TRBV6-5
J: TRBJ1-2
length: 14

CDR3: CASSRQGAPQETQYF
DNA: TGTGCCAGCAGTAGACAGGGGGCGCCCCAAGAGACCCAGTACTTC
size: NA
D: TRBD1
V: TRBV2
J: TRBJ2-5
length: 15

CDR3: CASSFRATDTQYF
DNA: TGTGCCAGCAGCTTTAGGGCCACAGATACGCAGTATTTT
size: NA
D: NA
V: TRBV5-4
J: TRBJ2-3
length: 13

CDR3: CASSVAPGGLATGELFF
DNA: TGTGCCAGCAGCGTAGCACCCGGAGGGCTGGCCACCGGGGAGCTGTTTTTT
size: NA
D: NA
V: TRBV9
J: TRBJ2-2
length: 17

CDR3: CASRTTGYEQYF
DNA: TGTGCCAGCAGAACCACTGGGTACGAGCAGTACTTC
size: NA
D: NA
V: TRBV2
J: TRBJ2-7
length: 12

CDR3: CASSYSGTLYNEQFF
DNA: TGTGCCAGCAGTTACTCGGGGACCCTCTACAATGAGCAGTTCTTC
size: NA
D: NA
V: TRBV6-5
J: TRBJ2-1
length: 15

CDR3: CASSLERSTEAFF
DNA: TGTGCCAGCAGCTTGGAAAGGTCCACTGAAGCTTTCTTT
size: NA
D: NA
V: TRBV5-4
J: TRBJ1-1
length: 13

CDR3: CASSPQGASGELFF
DNA: TGTGCCAGCTCACCACAGGGGGCGTCCGGGGAGCTGTTTTTT
size: NA
D: TRBD1
V: TRBV18
J: TRBJ2-2
length: 14